This record looks at one T cell receptor (beta chain) sequence and its context. The source of the sample is a study of blood T cell repertoires in COVID-19. The ends lost 4 bases at V and 3 bases at J; junction bases unmatched: 0. Germline CDR1 SQVTM, CDR2 ANQGSEA. The CDR3 is 12 residues long. TCRdb's copy holds only in-frame clones and misses some; the assay was immunoSEQ multiplex PCR. The sample shows around 200,000 clones, approximately 85% of them seen only once. Adults between about 18 and 95 years of age took part from more than 20 US areas. Participant-reported clinical history was the basis for cohort assignment. Either two negative PCRs, clearance, or symptom resolution qualified Cohort 3 donors as recovered.

This TCR came from a man aged 35 to 55 who had recovered from COVID-19. The chain links TRBV29-1 to TRBJ2-7; 10 bases are a match to TRBD1. The specimen was PBMCs or T cells enriched from blood (not recorded which). CDR3 nucleotides: TGCAGCGTTGGGGACAGGGGCTACGAGCAGTACTTC. This translates into CSVGDRGYEQYF.